This T cell receptor beta chain was found in a study of shared T cell receptors in the human thymus. The CDR3 length is 15 residues. Germline V lookup: CDR1 MDHEN, CDR2 SYDVKM. After removal of 0 bases from V and 4 bases from J, the junction contained 5 bases not matched to a gene. Data came from immunoSEQ multiplex PCR; TCRdb stores just in-frame clones and leaves some out. The sample has approximately 490,000 clones, around 82% seen once. This clone has a single count. These data were also reused for a study on human thymus T cells. That source adds: Healthy Finnish infants having corrective surgery for congenital heart defects served as donors. The source of the thymus tissue was resections taken during corrective heart surgery. Apparent skewing of V and J gene usage characterized both thymic and blood repertoires.

The V gene is TRBV28, the J gene TRBJ1-2, with 7 bases lining up with TRBD1. The source material was thymocytes. This TCR derives from a boy under two years old with a congenital heart defect. The CDR3 protein is CASSLWTGRSYGYTF. As DNA, the CDR3 is TGTGCCAGCAGTTTATGGACAGGGCGAAGCTATGGCTACACCTTC.